The rows below give T cell receptor beta chains drawn from one sample of a study of cytotoxic CD8 clonotypes in ibrutinib-treated CLL. The table came from immunoSEQ multiplex PCR; TCRdb's copy has only in-frame clones and leaves some out. The data show approximately 20,000 clones, 65% to 85% seen once. Sequencing used PBMCs, obtained before ibrutinib treatment. These receptors all come from a human donor with chronic lymphocytic leukemia. The CDR3 runs from the conserved cysteine through the conserved F or W. A D gene is named only where the DNA matches it firmly. Part of the rows lack a size; the others show once, few, many or a class for expanded clones.

d_call,v_call,clone_size,j_call,cdr3_aa,cdr3_nt
TRBD1,TRBV4-1,.,TRBJ1-5,CASSRKAGQLNQPQHF,TGCGCCAGCAGCCGGAAAGCGGGACAGCTAAATCAGCCCCAGCATTTT
TRBD1,TRBV19,.,TRBJ1-6,CASSHRDSLQSLHF,TGTGCCAGTAGTCACCGGGACAGTTTACAATCCCTCCACTTT
TRBD1,TRBV10-2,.,TRBJ1-1,CASMSRGLTEAFF,TGCGCCAGCATGAGCAGGGGGCTCACTGAAGCTTTCTTT
.,TRBV19,few,TRBJ2-2,CASSTRQVNPGELFF,TGTGCCAGTAGTACCCGACAGGTGAATCCCGGGGAGCTGTTTTTT
.,TRBV7-6,.,TRBJ1-4,CASSASGDLNEKLFF,TGTGCCAGCAGCGCCTCAGGAGACCTCAATGAAAAACTGTTTTTT
.,TRBV19,once,TRBJ1-1,CASSSGNTEAFF,TGTGCCAGTAGTAGCGGGAACACTGAAGCTTTCTTT
TRBD1,TRBV11-2,.,TRBJ1-4,CASSLGGQGRGEKLFF,TGTGCCAGCAGCTTAGGGGGACAGGGAAGAGGAGAAAAACTGTTTTTT
.,TRBV29-1,.,TRBJ1-2,CSASAGTIVDYTF,TGCAGCGCATCCGCCGGGACTATCGTGGACTACACCTTC
TRBD2,TRBV19,.,TRBJ2-7,CASSIDLRGGGVHAYEQYF,TGTGCCAGTAGTATAGATCTTCGTGGCGGGGGGGTTCACGCCTACGAGCAGTACTTC
.,TRBV7-9,.,TRBJ2-7,CASSFDRTGEQYF,TGTGCCAGCAGCTTCGATCGGACCGGTGAGCAGTACTTC
.,TRBV7-6,.,TRBJ1-3,CASSPGPLGNTIYF,TGTGCCAGCAGCCCGGGACCTCTAGGAAACACCATATATTTT
.,TRBV11-2,.,TRBJ2-2,CASSFLSTRARTGELFF,TGTGCCAGCAGCTTTCTATCGACGAGGGCTCGAACCGGGGAGCTGTTTTTT
.,TRBV18,.,TRBJ2-4,CASSPLAKNIQYF,TGTGCCAGCTCACCACTAGCCAAAAACATTCAGTACTTC
.,TRBV20-1,medium-sized,TRBJ1-1,CSARDLGRAFF,TGCAGTGCTAGAGATCTGGGGAGGGCTTTCTTT
TRBD1,TRBV30,.,TRBJ2-7,CAWSGQGGEQYF,TGTGCCTGGAGCGGACAGGGGGGCGAGCAGTACTTC
.,TRBV5-1,.,TRBJ1-4,CASSRASAEKLFF,TGCGCCAGCAGCCGGGCGTCAGCGGAAAAACTGTTTTTT
TRBD1,TRBV28,.,TRBJ2-7,CASSLRGQGSPEQYF,TGTGCCAGCAGTTTAAGGGGACAGGGTTCCCCCGAGCAGTACTTC
TRBD1,TRBV5-1,.,TRBJ1-1,CASSFRDRGNTEAFF,TGCGCCAGCAGCTTCCGGGACAGGGGGAACACTGAAGCTTTCTTT
.,TRBV4-3,.,TRBJ1-4,CASSQDLGGVGTNEKLFF,TGCGCCAGCAGCCAAGATCTGGGGGGAGTTGGGACTAATGAAAAACTGTTTTTT
.,TRBV6-1,.,TRBJ1-2,CASSEFGAISYGYTF,TGTGCCAGCAGTGAATTCGGTGCGATCAGCTATGGCTACACCTTC
TRBD1,TRBV11-2,.,TRBJ1-2,CASSFSDRVQGYTF,TGTGCCAGCAGCTTCTCCGACAGGGTGCAAGGCTACACCTTC
TRBD1,TRBV4-3,.,TRBJ2-6,CASSPGGAGANVLTF,TGCGCCAGCAGCCCAGGGGGCGCCGGGGCCAACGTCCTGACTTTC
.,TRBV6-1,once,TRBJ2-5,CASRRTARGTQYF,TGTGCCAGCAGGAGGACAGCTCGCGGAACCCAGTACTTC
.,TRBV18,.,TRBJ2-7,CASSPEPGTAAYEQYF,TGTGCCAGCTCACCGGAGCCCGGGACTGCCGCCTACGAGCAGTACTTC
TRBD1,TRBV6-1,.,TRBJ2-7,CASSRFGTGVREQYF,TGTGCCAGCAGTAGATTTGGGACAGGGGTTCGCGAGCAGTACTTC
.,TRBV5-1,.,TRBJ1-1,CASSLAADSRNTEAFF,TGCGCCAGCAGCTTGGCCGCGGATAGTAGGAACACTGAAGCTTTCTTT
.,TRBV30,.,TRBJ1-3,CAFEKRTRGNTIYF,TGTGCATTTGAAAAACGGACGCGAGGAAACACCATATATTTT
.,TRBV2,.,TRBJ2-7,CASRGIPYEQYF,TGTGCCAGCAGGGGAATCCCCTACGAGCAGTACTTC
.,TRBV19,.,TRBJ1-2,CASRHPLGPNYGYTF,TGTGCCAGCCGACACCCACTGGGACCCAACTATGGCTACACCTTC
TRBD1,TRBV19,.,TRBJ2-2,CASSTPGGAGTGELFF,TGTGCCAGTAGTACTCCAGGGGGCGCGGGCACCGGGGAGCTGTTTTTT
TRBD1,TRBV7-8,.,TRBJ2-7,CASSPGDRTHYEQYF,TGTGCCAGCAGCCCAGGGGACAGGACGCACTACGAGCAGTACTTC
TRBD2,TRBV9,.,TRBJ2-1,CASSALAGVPNEQFF,TGTGCCAGCAGCGCGCTAGCGGGGGTCCCGAATGAGCAGTTCTTC
.,TRBV6-5,.,TRBJ1-4,CASTPTRGTNEKLFF,TGTGCCAGCACTCCTACGAGGGGAACTAATGAAAAACTGTTTTTT
TRBD2,TRBV29-1,.,TRBJ2-1,CSVSGGYNEQFF,TGCAGCGTTAGCGGGGGATACAATGAGCAGTTCTTC
.,TRBV28,.,TRBJ2-6,CASSPVGQWDYSGANVLTF,TGTGCCAGCAGTCCCGTGGGGCAGTGGGATTACTCCGGGGCCAACGTCCTGACTTTC
.,TRBV5-1,.,TRBJ2-1,CASSLLGSSYNEQFF,TGCGCCAGCAGCTTGCTGGGGAGCTCCTACAATGAGCAGTTCTTC
.,TRBV7-2,few,TRBJ2-3,CASSLGISSDTQYF,TGTGCCAGCAGCTTAGGTATTTCCTCAGATACGCAGTATTTT
.,TRBV20-1,.,TRBJ1-5,CSASGDQPQHF,TGCAGTGCTAGTGGTGATCAGCCCCAGCATTTT
.,TRBV6-1,.,TRBJ1-1,CASIPETTEAFF,TGTGCCAGCATCCCGGAAACCACTGAAGCTTTCTTT